The subject of this entry is one T cell receptor beta chain. At a deep level, the assay was run. Sequencing used immunoSEQ multiplex PCR; TCRdb keeps in-frame clones, though not all of them. The sample yields roughly 170,000 clones, 65% to 80% seen once. The CDR3 has 16 amino acids. The V segment lost 1 base and the J segment 4 bases; nucleotides outside the gene matches: 6. Germline V CDR1 and CDR2: SGHRS, YFSETQ. The sample originates from a study of shared clonotypes between healthy human individuals. The V gene is TRBV5-1, the J gene TRBJ2-1, with 9 positions matching TRBD2. Specimen: memory CD4+ T cells sorted from blood. The sample's subset: CD45RA-negative fraction. This TCR derives from a man younger than 45 in good health. The CDR3 loop is CASSLQSLAGYNEQFF. For the CDR3, the DNA is TGCGCCAGCAGCTTGCAGAGTCTAGCGGGGTACAATGAGCAGTTCTTC.